This T cell receptor (beta chain) originates from a study of T cell clonotyping in hematopoietic cell transplantation. The germline V gene encodes CDR1 SGHRS and CDR2 YFSETQ. J was trimmed by 3 bases and V by 2 bases; bases with no gene match: 1. CDR3 length: 15 amino acids. TCRdb's copy holds only in-frame clones and misses some; the assay was immunoSEQ multiplex PCR. The profile shows under 13,000 clones, 89% of them singletons. The chain carries TRBV5-1 and TRBJ2-2, with 10 nucleotides matching TRBD2. This TCR came from a male patient aged 60-70 years who had an allogeneic stem cell transplant from an unrelated donor, so the T cells may come from the graft donor. Some clones in this sample may be carry-over from other donors' samples. The sample consisted of PBMCs, taken 180 days after allogeneic stem cell transplant. CDR3 nucleotide sequence: TGCGCCAGCAGCTTTCTAGCGGGGGACACCGGGGAGCTGTTTTTT. Translated: CASSFLAGDTGELFF. Filled out from reference TRBV5-1 and TRBJ2-2, the complete variable domain reads KAGVTQTPRYLIKTRGQQVTLSCSPISGHRSVSWYQQTPGQGLQFLFEYFSETQRNKGNFPGRFSGRQFSNSRSEMNVSTLELGDSALYLCASSFLAGDTGELFFGEGSRLTVL.